The rows below give T cell receptor beta chains drawn from one sample of a study of CD8 T cells in ankylosing spondylitis. Each CDR3 protein is one row after TCRdb ran MiXCR on the 5' RACE reads. This sample yields about 39,000 distinct CDR3 sequences, of which approximately 3% are seen a single time; 2.5% to 3% belongs to the top ten. The sample comprised blood, either unsorted or a sorted T cell fraction (not recorded which). The origin of the receptors is a male donor with ankylosing spondylitis or in good health (not recorded which). CDR3s include the opening cysteine and the closing phenylalanine or tryptophan. A D gene is named only where the DNA matches it firmly. A row's size may be missing; if present it is once, few, many or a size class.

cdr3_nt: TGTGCCAGCAGCGTATTAGGTAGTGGCGGGGAGCTGTTTTTT
cdr3_aa: CASSVLGSGGELFF
j_call: TRBJ2-2
clone_size: many
d_call: -
v_call: TRBV9

cdr3_nt: TGTGCCAGCAGCGTAGTAGGGGCACTGAGCTCTGGAAACACCATATATTTT
cdr3_aa: CASSVVGALSSGNTIYF
j_call: TRBJ1-3
clone_size: many
d_call: -
v_call: TRBV9

cdr3_nt: TGTGCCAGCAGCGTAGATGCCCTCATGGGGGGACTAGCGGGAGGGAGCTCCTACAATGAGCAGTTCTTC
cdr3_aa: CASSVDALMGGLAGGSSYNEQFF
j_call: TRBJ2-1
clone_size: many
d_call: TRBD2
v_call: TRBV9

cdr3_nt: TGTGCCAGCGGCGTAGGTATTGTGAGGGAAGAGACCCAGTACTTC
cdr3_aa: CASGVGIVREETQYF
j_call: TRBJ2-5
clone_size: few
d_call: -
v_call: TRBV9

cdr3_nt: TGTGCCAGCAGCCTAAGCTCAGGACAGGGCTATGAGACCCAGTACTTC
cdr3_aa: CASSLSSGQGYETQYF
j_call: TRBJ2-5
clone_size: many
d_call: TRBD1
v_call: TRBV9

cdr3_nt: TGTGCCAGCAGCGAAGGTAACACAGGGGGTGAAGATACGCAGTATTTT
cdr3_aa: CASSEGNTGGEDTQYF
j_call: TRBJ2-3
clone_size: medium-sized
d_call: TRBD1
v_call: TRBV9

cdr3_nt: TGTGCCAGCAGCGTAGGGGGCAGGGATAATTCACCCCTCCACTTT
cdr3_aa: CASSVGGRDNSPLHF
j_call: TRBJ1-6
clone_size: many
d_call: -
v_call: TRBV9

cdr3_nt: TGTGCCAGCAGCATAAGAGGTGGAGAGACCCAGTACTTC
cdr3_aa: CASSIRGGETQYF
j_call: TRBJ2-5
clone_size: many
d_call: -
v_call: TRBV9

cdr3_nt: TGTGCCAGCAGCGCCCGTAAGGGGACTAGCGGCGCAGATACGCAGTATTTT
cdr3_aa: CASSARKGTSGADTQYF
j_call: TRBJ2-3
clone_size: many
d_call: TRBD2
v_call: TRBV9

cdr3_nt: TGTGCCAGCAGCGCCAAGAACTTAGCGGGAGGTTCCTACAATGAGCAGTTCTTC
cdr3_aa: CASSAKNLAGGSYNEQFF
j_call: TRBJ2-1
clone_size: many
d_call: TRBD2
v_call: TRBV9

cdr3_nt: TGTGCCAGCAGCGCTAGCGGGGGTAGCACAGATACGCAGTATTTT
cdr3_aa: CASSASGGSTDTQYF
j_call: TRBJ2-3
clone_size: many
d_call: TRBD2
v_call: TRBV9

cdr3_nt: TGTGCCAGCAGCGTAGGCGGGGGGAAAGCGGGAGCTTCCCTCTCCTACAATGAGCAGTTCTTC
cdr3_aa: CASSVGGGKAGASLSYNEQFF
j_call: TRBJ2-1
clone_size: many
d_call: TRBD2
v_call: TRBV9

cdr3_nt: TGTGCCAGCAGCGTACGTTGGAACACCGGGGAGCTGTTTTTT
cdr3_aa: CASSVRWNTGELFF
j_call: TRBJ2-2
clone_size: many
d_call: -
v_call: TRBV9

cdr3_nt: TGTGCCAGCAGCGCCACTACAGGGGTGGGCACTGAAGCTTTCTTT
cdr3_aa: CASSATTGVGTEAFF
j_call: TRBJ1-1
clone_size: many
d_call: TRBD1
v_call: TRBV9

cdr3_nt: TGTGCCAGCAGCGCCATTGGGAGTTTGGATACGCAGTATTTT
cdr3_aa: CASSAIGSLDTQYF
j_call: TRBJ2-3
clone_size: many
d_call: -
v_call: TRBV9

cdr3_nt: TGTGCCAGCAGCGTCGGAACCACGGCGAACACTGAAGCTTTCTTT
cdr3_aa: CASSVGTTANTEAFF
j_call: TRBJ1-1
clone_size: many
d_call: -
v_call: TRBV9

cdr3_nt: TGTGCCAGTAGACGACAGGCCGCAACTAATGAAAAACTGTTTTTT
cdr3_aa: CASRRQAATNEKLFF
j_call: TRBJ1-4
clone_size: many
d_call: -
v_call: TRBV19

cdr3_nt: TGTGCCAGCAGCGTAGAACCCTACACCGGGGAGCTGTTTTTT
cdr3_aa: CASSVEPYTGELFF
j_call: TRBJ2-2
clone_size: many
d_call: -
v_call: TRBV9

cdr3_nt: TGTGCCAGCAACCCCACTAGCGGGAGCACCGGGGAGCTGTTTTTT
cdr3_aa: CASNPTSGSTGELFF
j_call: TRBJ2-2
clone_size: many
d_call: TRBD2
v_call: TRBV9

cdr3_nt: TGTGCCAGCAGCGTAGCAGGTGGGACAAATGCCAATGAGCAGTTCTTC
cdr3_aa: CASSVAGGTNANEQFF
j_call: TRBJ2-1
clone_size: many
d_call: -
v_call: TRBV9

cdr3_nt: TGTGCCAGCAGCGTAGAAGGACAGAGGCCCTATGGCTACACCTTC
cdr3_aa: CASSVEGQRPYGYTF
j_call: TRBJ1-2
clone_size: many
d_call: -
v_call: TRBV9

cdr3_nt: TGTGCCAGCAGCGTGCAGGGACGCACAGATACGCAGTATTTT
cdr3_aa: CASSVQGRTDTQYF
j_call: TRBJ2-3
clone_size: many
d_call: -
v_call: TRBV9

cdr3_nt: TGTGCCAGCAGCGTAGCCCCTTCCGAGGGGGAGACCCAGTACTTC
cdr3_aa: CASSVAPSEGETQYF
j_call: TRBJ2-5
clone_size: few
d_call: -
v_call: TRBV9

cdr3_nt: TGTGCCAGCAGCGGACGTGGGGGAACGGGAGGACTCACCCTCCAAGAGACCCAGTACTTC
cdr3_aa: CASSGRGGTGGLTLQETQYF
j_call: TRBJ2-5
clone_size: -
d_call: TRBD2
v_call: TRBV9

cdr3_nt: TGTGCCAGCAGCAAAGGGGCTTCCTATAATTCACCCCTCCACTTT
cdr3_aa: CASSKGASYNSPLHF
j_call: TRBJ1-6
clone_size: many
d_call: -
v_call: TRBV9

cdr3_nt: TGTGCCAGCAGCGTAGGACAGGGGGTAGATACGCAGTATTTT
cdr3_aa: CASSVGQGVDTQYF
j_call: TRBJ2-3
clone_size: many
d_call: TRBD1
v_call: TRBV9

cdr3_nt: TGTGCCAGCAGTAGATGGGGGGGGAACACCGGGGAGCTGTTTTTT
cdr3_aa: CASSRWGGNTGELFF
j_call: TRBJ2-2
clone_size: many
d_call: TRBD2
v_call: TRBV9